Below are 20 T cell receptor beta chains sequenced from a single sample in a study of CD8 T cells in Susac syndrome. Reverse transcription of roughly 0.5 to 1 ug RNA was performed with random hexamers. TCRdb used MiXCR to reprocess the immunoSEQ multiplex PCR reads, holding one entry per CDR3 protein. This repertoire shows a few hundred thousand distinct CDR3 sequences, about 88% found once; its top ten account for over 0.1%. Input material: CD8+ T cells from PBMCs. The receptors come from a human donor with multiple sclerosis.

The chain recombines TRBV5-6 with TRBJ1-2; D is unresolved. The CDR3 has 16 amino acids. The V end was cut by 4 bases, the J end by 0 bases, with 16 bases between. Germline lookup yields CDR1 SGHDT and CDR2 YYEEEE. The CDR3 sequence: CASSLASGLPNYGYTF. In DNA, the CDR3 is TGTGCCAGCAGCCTCGCATCAGGTCTACCTAACTATGGCTACACCTTC. Variable domain in full (rest from reference TRBV5-6 and TRBJ1-2): DAGVTQSPTHLIKTRGQQVTLRCSPKSGHDTVSWYQQALGQGPQFIFQYYEEEERQRGNFPDRFSGHQFPNYSSELNVNALLLGDSALYLCASSLASGLPNYGYTFGSGTRLTVV.

The chain is built from TRBV23-1 and TRBJ1-5, with no clear D. TRBV23-1 belongs to the ORF category, with a function that is uncertain. CDR3 length: 14 residues. V was shortened by 0 bases and J by 7 bases, with 10 bases between the two germline ends. Here the CDR3 reads CASSQSSGEQPQHF. The CDR3, as DNA: TGCGCCAGCAGTCAATCTAGTGGGGAACAGCCCCAGCATTTT.

The chain is built from TRBV27 and TRBJ1-1; the D gene is possibly TRBD1 (5 bases). V shed 3 bases and J shed 4 bases, with 9 bases lying between them. Per the germline V gene, CDR1 is MNHEY and CDR2 is SMNVEV (reference sequence). The CDR3 spans 13 residues. This CDR3 reads CASSFGGVTEAFF. DNA of the CDR3: TGTGCCAGCAGTTTCGGGGGAGTCACTGAAGCTTTCTTT.

This chain connects TRBV27 to TRBJ2-2, with 14 positions matching TRBD2. V was pared by 6 bases and J by 1 base, with 7 bases of the junction left unmatched. The CDR3 runs 18 residues. Germline CDR1 is MNHEY and CDR2 is SMNVEV (reference sequence). CDR3 protein: CASSPGTSGSGNTGELFF. CDR3 coding DNA: TGTGCCAGCAGCCCCGGGACTAGCGGGAGTGGGAACACCGGGGAGCTGTTTTTT.

The J gene is TRBJ2-2, the V gene TRBV9; 8 positions match TRBD1. This CDR3 is built from 16 residues. J lost 7 bases, V lost 1 base, and 9 bases had no gene match. Germline assignment: CDR1 SGDLS and CDR2 YYNGEE. CDR3 region: CASSVSGTGNSGELFF. The DNA for the CDR3 is TGTGCCAGCAGCGTATCCGGGACAGGCAATAGCGGGGAGCTGTTTTTT.

The rearrangement joins TRBV12-3 or TRBV12-4 to TRBJ2-2; 11 nucleotides align to TRBD1. V lost 9 bases, J lost 5 bases, and 8 bases stayed unmatched. This CDR3 has 15 residues. The CDR3 DNA reads TGTGCCAGTTGCCGGGACAGGGGGGTAACCGGGGAGCTGTTTTTT. Amino acid sequence: CASCRDRGVTGELFF.

The V call is TRBV2, the J call TRBJ2-7; no clear D gene. V was shortened by 3 bases and J by 6 bases, with 9 bases between the two germline ends. This CDR3 region has 12 residues. Germline V gene lookup returns CDR1 SNHLY and CDR2 FYNNEI. The CDR3 DNA follows: TGTGCCAGCAGTGATTCGCGGATCGAGCAGTACTTC. It codes for CASSDSRIEQYF.

Details on this clonotype: One end of the junction is discordant with germline, which a read error may explain. The chain links TRBV28 to TRBJ1-1, with TRBD1 matching 7 bases. Germline V CDR1 and CDR2: MDHEN, SYDVKM. This CDR3 has 11 residues. CDR3 in DNA: TGTTCCAGCAGTCCTGACAGGGTACCTTTCTTT. Its translation: CSSSPDRVPFF.

J is TRBJ2-5 and V is TRBV6-4, with 7 positions matching TRBD2. Losses at the gene ends were 6 bases for V and 5 bases for J; bases not matched to a gene: 12. There are 15 residues in the CDR3. The germline CDR1 and CDR2 sequences are MRHNA and SNTAGT. The CDR3 loop reads CASSMTRGRAETQYF. CDR3 sequence (DNA): TGTGCCAGCAGCATGACTAGAGGGAGGGCCGAGACCCAGTACTTC.

This clonotype appeared once. The genes are TRBV10-3 and TRBJ2-7, with 8 bases aligning to TRBD1. V lost 6 bases to trimming and J lost 3 bases; unmatched junction nucleotides: 4. CDR1 is ENHRY, CDR2 SYGVKD, per germline. The CDR3 spans 13 residues. The CDR3 nucleotides read TGTGCCATCAGGGACGGACAGGGCTACGAGCAGTACTTC. Translating it yields CAIRDGQGYEQYF.

V usage is TRBV4-1 and J usage is TRBJ2-7; unclear D gene. CDR3 length: 14 residues. Germline V gene sequence: CDR1 MGHRA, CDR2 YSYEKL. V lost 3 bases, J lost 6 bases, and 15 bases lay in between. The CDR3 loop reads CASSHLIFPGEQYF. In nucleotides, the CDR3 is TGCGCCAGCAGCCATTTAATCTTCCCCGGCGAGCAGTACTTC.

The chain employs TRBV4-2 and TRBJ2-1; 10 nucleotides match TRBD2. J was trimmed by 4 bases and V by 4 bases; bases with no gene match: 4. Germline assignment: CDR1 LGHNA and CDR2 YNFKEQ. The CDR3 is made up of 15 amino acids. As DNA, the CDR3 is TGTGCCAGCAGCCTTCAGACTAGCGGGTACAATGAGCAGTTCTTC. This sequence encodes CASSLQTSGYNEQFF.

The rearrangement joins TRBV6-1 to TRBJ2-5; TRBD1 agrees at 9 bases. This CDR3 is 16 amino acids long. From germline, CDR1 is MNHNS and CDR2 SASEGT. With V trimmed by 0 bases and J by 4 bases, 6 bases remained unmatched. CDR3: CASSEATGGVAETQYF. CDR3 sequence (DNA): TGTGCCAGCAGTGAAGCAACAGGGGGCGTTGCAGAGACCCAGTACTTC.

This chain links TRBV30 with TRBJ1-1; D remains unclear. Germline lookup yields CDR1 GTSNPN and CDR2 SVGIG (reference sequence). V lost 3 bases and J lost 1, with 3 bases in between. CDR3 length equals 11 residues. The CDR3 DNA reads as TGTGCCTGGAGGCAGAACACTGAAGCTTTCTTT. Protein: CAWRQNTEAFF.

This chain joins TRBV27 and TRBJ2-7, with D possibly matching TRBD1 (5 bases). Germline assignment: CDR1 MNHEY and CDR2 SMNVEV (reference sequence). Trimming removed 2 bases at V and 1 base at J, with 9 bases between. The CDR3 is 14 residues long. The CDR3 sequence: CASSLRQPSYEQYF. The CDR3 DNA reads as TGTGCCAGCAGTTTAAGACAGCCTTCCTACGAGCAGTACTTC.

The chain is built from TRBV28 and TRBJ2-1, with D perhaps TRBD1 (8 bases). Trimming pared 5 bases from V and 1 base from J, leaving 18 bases between. The CDR3 consists of 17 residues. Germline values: CDR1 MDHEN, CDR2 SYDVKM. CDR3 bases: TGTGCCAGCAGTCGGCGGACAGGGCGGGGGTCCTACAATGAGCAGTTCTTC. Translated: CASSRRTGRGSYNEQFF.

This chain uses TRBV5-1 with TRBJ2-3, with D maybe TRBD1 (6 bases). The CDR3 consists of 16 residues. Looked up from germline, CDR1 is SGHRS and CDR2 is YFSETQ. Trimming took off 0 bases at V and 1 base at J, with 12 bases between the two ends. In nucleotides, the CDR3 is TGCGCCAGCAGCTTGGTCTACAGGGCGGGCACAGATACGCAGTATTTT. Translation: CASSLVYRAGTDTQYF.

This clonotype was detected a few times. The chain combines TRBV20-1 with TRBJ2-7; possibly TRBD1 for D (6 bases). V was shortened by 0 bases and J by 6 bases, with 15 bases between the two germline ends. The CDR3 extends over 14 amino acids. Germline CDR1 DFQATT, CDR2 SNEGSKA (reference sequence). The CDR3 sequence is CSARDFRSGVEQYF. Written as DNA, the CDR3 is TGCAGTGCTAGAGATTTTAGGTCAGGGGTCGAGCAGTACTTC.

In its sample, this clonotype was seen a few times. This rearrangement joins TRBV6-4 to TRBJ2-7, with 7 bases aligning to TRBD2. V shed 3 bases, J shed 3 bases, and the junction held 5 bases outside the gene matches. Germline V gene data show CDR1 as MRHNA and CDR2 as SNTAGT. The CDR3 has 14 residues. In nucleotides, the CDR3 is TGTGCCAGCAGTGAACAGGCGGGGGACTACGAGCAGTACTTC. Encoded protein: CASSEQAGDYEQYF.

The chain uses TRBV5-4 and TRBJ2-2; no reliable D call. This CDR3 has 17 amino acids. Trimming removed 0 bases at V and 0 bases at J, with 12 bases between. Germline V lookup: CDR1 SGHNT, CDR2 YYREEE (reference sequence). Here the CDR3 DNA reads TGTGCCAGCAGCTTGGCCGTCACGGCCTCGAACACCGGGGAGCTGTTTTTT. This encodes CASSLAVTASNTGELFF.